The rows below give T cell receptor beta chains drawn from one sample of a study of metastatic and nonmetastatic thyroid tumors. TCRdb re-analyzed the PCR reads through MiXCR. Of 43,000 or so clones listed, about 4% are singletons. The sample comprised blood. The receptors originated from a female donor with papillary thyroid cancer or a benign thyroid nodule (not recorded which). Some clones in this sample may be carry-over from other donors' samples. CDR3s leave out the opening cysteine and the closing phenylalanine or tryptophan. Each record gives: V gene, CDR3 protein.

>TRBV12-3/TRBV12-4
ASTSSPRFGQGFRFDNSPLH
>TRBV24-1
ATSDSRYTDTQY
>TRBV9
ASSVDSPSYNEQF
>TRBV12-3/TRBV12-4
AGRPTSPNYGYT
>TRBV12-3/TRBV12-4
ASSLWTSGNNEQF
>TRBV10-1
ASSDEREGTDTQY
>TRBV11-3
ASSLGSGTGVNTEAF
>TRBV2
ASRRTSGRDYEQF
>TRBV30
AWSPGQGIDRSTDTQY
>TRBV13
ASSLGPGGQETQY
>TRBV19
ASSSTYEQY
>TRBV28
ASSSPTGTEAF
>TRBV6-2/TRBV6-3
ARSYGVRGNQPQH
>TRBV2
ASSVLAGPISTDTQY
>TRBV19
ASKSHYGYT
>TRBV6-1
ASSEALGYEQY
>TRBV5-1
ASSLDPAGYNEQF
>TRBV28
ASSHLRDSNYEQY
>TRBV6-2/TRBV6-3
ASSPNIAGITDTQY
>TRBV6-1
ASSGNANEKLF
>TRBV7-3
ASIRQTRGTGELF
>TRBV29-1
SVAAEKLF
>TRBV4-2
ASSQDPENTEAF
>TRBV7-3
ASSLGQDYNEQF
>TRBV2
ASVGRHEQY
>TRBV10-3
AIDGGGGTEAF
>TRBV30
AWSDGGWATEAF
>TRBV27
SSSQSLGRGGSVANVLT
>TRBV7-8
ASSLDFRDSPYEQY
>TRBV6-1
ASSEGFLGITYEQY
>TRBV6-2/TRBV6-3
ASSSSGSDDQQY
>TRBV29-1
SVEVGGQRTMDTIY
>TRBV27
ASSAYSGTGGPREQY
>TRBV7-3
ASSPSPPYSYEQY
>TRBV7-3
ASSSRQGMSHEQF
>TRBV6-2/TRBV6-3
ASSYTTGPGNSIY
>TRBV30
ACTTGEGQPQH
>TRBV13
ASSLGGSSYEQF
>TRBV27
ASSAGPPTGVYEQY
>TRBV7-8
ASSFLGSGGYT
>TRBV6-5
ASSYAVPYTEAF
>TRBV20-1
SARDSRGTGELF
>TRBV7-2
ASSRTGTTQAF
>TRBV28
ASSFPGDGAF
>TRBV6-5
ASSYATDGATKQF
>TRBV24-1
ATSDFEAPAPDTQY
>TRBV30
AWTSGTGGSNEQF
>TRBV19
ASSMGRDQPQH
>TRBV5-1
ASSFLGTDTQY
>TRBV6-1
ASYEGGPVKTQY
>TRBV7-8
ASSLAWDSVYEQY
>TRBV24-1
ATSDQREIGELF
>TRBV2
ASKVSGDTQY
>TRBV6-1
ASRRETIAGIYNEQF
>TRBV6-1
ASSTGTEVETQY
>TRBV3-1
ASSQEHSNTEAF
>TRBV18
ASSPPPAVDTQY